The 8 T cell receptor beta chains in this list originate from one sample, sequenced in a study of cytomegalovirus exposure and HLA in healthy donors. The assay was immunoSEQ multiplex PCR, and TCRdb's table has in-frame clones only and misses some. Of fewer than 400,000 clones in the sample, about nine tenths were seen once. Source material: PBMCs. Receptors were obtained from a woman between 18 and 29 years old in good health and CMV-seronegative.

V usage is TRBV7-9 and J usage is TRBJ2-3; perhaps TRBD2 as D (5 bases). CDR1 SEHNR and CDR2 FQNEAQ come from the germline V gene (reference sequence). The ends were cut back, 5 bases at V and 3 bases at J, with 18 bases in the middle. The CDR3 runs to 16 residues. The CDR3 nucleotides read TGTGCCAGCAGCCCTGAGGGCCTCTTTAAAACAGATACGCAGTATTTT. Translating gives CASSPEGLFKTDTQYF.

The chain has TRBV4-3 and TRBJ2-7; 8 bases are a match to TRBD2. V trimming: 5 bases; J trimming: 0 bases; junction bases outside the gene matches: 6. CDR1 and CDR2 from the germline V gene are LGHNA and YSLEER. This CDR3 is 15 amino acids long. The CDR3 region is CASSEVAGLSYEQYF. The CDR3 DNA reads TGCGCCAGCAGCGAGGTAGCGGGACTCTCCTACGAGCAGTACTTC.

This chain links TRBV10-3 with TRBJ2-7; 7 bases align to TRBD2. CDR3 length: 18 amino acids. Trimming at V came to 3 bases and at J to 0 bases, leaving 14 bases not matched to a gene. The germline V gene has CDR1 ENHRY and CDR2 SYGVKD. CDR3 residues: CAISDGPIAGDVSYEQYF. CDR3 coding DNA: TGTGCCATCAGTGACGGGCCCATAGCGGGCGATGTCTCCTACGAGCAGTACTTC.

The rearrangement links TRBV29-1 to TRBJ2-4; tentatively, D is TRBD1 (6 bases). Trimming left V 0 bases short and J 7 bases short, with 16 bases between. The length of the CDR3 is 15 residues. Germline loops: CDR1 SQVTM, CDR2 ANQGSEA. CDR3 sequence (DNA): TGCAGCGTTGAAGATCAAGTGACAGGAGTTAACATTCAGTACTTC. As protein: CSVEDQVTGVNIQYF.

The chain couples TRBV5-1 to TRBJ2-1; 10 bases fit TRBD2. CDR3 size: 15 residues. Trimming took 0 bases from V and 9 from J; bases not matched to a gene: 6. From germline, CDR1 is SGHRS and CDR2 YFSETQ. CDR3 in amino acids: CASSLALAGVGEQFF. Here the CDR3 DNA reads TGCGCCAGCAGCTTGGCCCTAGCGGGGGTGGGTGAGCAGTTCTTC.

The CDR3 is CASSLATGLYNEQFF. CDR3 in DNA: TGTGCCAGCAGCTTAGCAACTGGTCTCTACAATGAGCAGTTCTTC. The rearrangement joins TRBV11-3 to TRBJ2-1; no clear D. CDR3 length equals 15 residues. V lost 1 base to trimming and J lost 3 bases, with 10 bases between them. Germline loops: CDR1 SGHNT, CDR2 YENEEA.

The chain links TRBV9 to TRBJ2-6, with no clear D. Per the germline V gene, CDR1 is SGDLS and CDR2 is YYNGEE. The length of the CDR3 is 15 residues. V was cut by 0 bases and J by 1 base, with 5 bases left in between. The CDR3 nucleotides are TGTGCCAGCAGCGTAGTCGGGTCTGGGGCCAACGTCCTGACTTTC. Translated, it gives CASSVVGSGANVLTF.

This clone appeared once. V usage is TRBV10-3 and J usage is TRBJ2-3, with TRBD2 matching over 11 bases. With 4 bases clipped from V and 1 base from J, the junction kept 7 bases outside the gene matches. CDR1 is ENHRY and CDR2 is SYGVKD in the germline V gene. This CDR3 spans 17 amino acids. DNA of the CDR3: TGTGCCATCAGTGTAACTAGCGGGAGTGGTGGCACAGATACGCAGTATTTT. Amino acids: CAISVTSGSGGTDTQYF.